One and the same sample provided the 11 T cell receptor beta chains below, sequenced in a study of T cells in Graves' hyperthyroidism and ophthalmopathy. From RNA transcripts, TCR beta CDR3 regions were amplified. The study used the HTBI primer set for a first-round RT-PCR of the TCR CDR3. TCRdb analysed the multiplex PCR reads with MiXCR anew, one entry per CDR3 protein. The sample has approximately 620,000 distinct CDR3 sequences, more than 11% seen once. Material for sequencing was blood. Receptor source: a woman in her twenties or thirties with Graves' hyperthyroidism that later progressed to Graves' ophthalmopathy.

This clonotype has at least ten counts. The chain employs TRBV2 and TRBJ1-2; D not certain. Trimming pared 7 bases from V and 7 bases from J, leaving 16 bases between. CDR3 length: 13 residues. Germline loops: CDR1 SNHLY, CDR2 FYNNEI. CDR3 nucleotides: TGTGCCAGCACCCGGCCCGGGAATGGTGGCTACACCTTC. It specifies CASTRPGNGGYTF.

The CDR3 protein is CASRTLDRTGELFF. In nucleotides, the CDR3 is TGTGCCAGCAGGACACTAGATCGCACCGGGGAGCTGTTTTTT. The chain links TRBV6-1 to TRBJ2-2; D possibly corresponds to TRBD2 (5 bases). V was clipped by 6 bases and J by 4 bases, with 12 bases between them. This CDR3 has 14 residues. CDR1 is MNHNS, CDR2 SASEGT, per germline.

This chain uses TRBV4-3 with TRBJ2-3, with TRBD2 matching over 8 bases. Unmatched junction bases numbered 8, after V lost 4 bases and J lost 2 bases. Per the germline V gene, CDR1 is LGHNA and CDR2 is YSLEER. The CDR3 runs 16 residues. CDR3 sequence (DNA): TGCGCCAGCAGCCCCGACCCTAGCGGGCACACAGATACGCAGTATTTT. This translates into CASSPDPSGHTDTQYF.

A word on this clonotype: A much larger clone differs from this one at a single base, so this may be a read error. The chain is built from TRBV3-1 and TRBJ2-1; D is unresolved. The ends were cut back, 9 bases at V and 9 bases at J, with 21 bases in the middle. The CDR3 contains 14 residues. Germline V gene lookup returns CDR1 LGHDT and CDR2 YNNKEL (reference sequence). The CDR3 spells CARRDSADLVEQFF. The CDR3 DNA reads TGTGCCAGGAGAGATTCGGCGGATCTAGTTGAGCAGTTCTTC.

Ten or more counts support this clonotype. The V and J genes are TRBV11-3 and TRBJ2-2; TRBD2 matches at 8 bases. The CDR3 is 13 residues long. Germline V lookup: CDR1 SGHNT, CDR2 YENEEA. V dropped 11 bases and J dropped 0; count of bases not matched to a gene: 2. The CDR3 DNA sequence: TGTGCCGGGCGGGAGGCGAACACCGGGGAGCTGTTTTTT. It is translated as CAGREANTGELFF.

This clonotype was observed at least ten times. This rearrangement joins TRBV11-2 to TRBJ2-2, with D maybe TRBD2 (6 bases). Germline CDR1 is SGHAT and CDR2 is FQNNGV. The CDR3 consists of 16 residues. V was pared by 2 bases and J by 1 base, with 11 bases between. This CDR3 reads CASSLLVSGNTGELFF. CDR3 nucleotide sequence: TGTGCCAGCAGCTTACTGGTTAGCGGGAACACCGGGGAGCTGTTTTTT.

This clonotype was counted many times. The rearrangement uses TRBV6-1 and TRBJ2-5; D possibly corresponds to TRBD2 (6 bases). The CDR3 loop spans 16 amino acids. Deletions cut 6 bases from V and 2 bases from J, with 19 bases between. Germline V gene sequence: CDR1 MNHNS, CDR2 SASEGT. In DNA form, the CDR3 reads TGTGCCAGCAGCCCGCCGGAGGGTGTGGAGCAAGAGACCCAGTACTTC. Translating it yields CASSPPEGVEQETQYF.

This clonotype was picked up a small number of times. CDR3 residues: CSARSPGQGVWYGYTF. CDR3 nucleotide sequence: TGCAGTGCTAGGAGCCCGGGACAGGGGGTCTGGTATGGCTACACCTTC. The chain joins TRBV20-1 to TRBJ1-2, with 11 bases that match TRBD1. Unmatched junction bases numbered 11, after V lost 3 bases and J lost 5 bases. The length of the CDR3 is 16 residues. Per the germline V gene, CDR1 is DFQATT and CDR2 is SNEGSKA (reference sequence).

This clonotype has ten or more counts. V usage is TRBV20-1 and J usage is TRBJ1-5; D is possibly TRBD1 (6 bases). CDR1 and CDR2 from the germline V gene are DFQATT and SNEGSKA (reference sequence). CDR3 length equals 13 residues. The germline V and J ends were trimmed by 8 bases and 3 bases, with 14 bases remaining between them. CDR3 loop: CSLIPGANQPQHF. The CDR3 nucleotides read TGCAGTCTTATCCCAGGGGCCAATCAGCCCCAGCATTTT.

This clonotype has ten or more counts. The V and J genes are TRBV28 and TRBJ2-6; no firm D call. Per the germline V gene, CDR1 is MDHEN and CDR2 is SYDVKM. The CDR3 is 14 residues long. V lost 4 bases to trimming and J lost 3 bases, with 7 bases between them. The DNA of the CDR3 is TGTGCCAGCAGTTCCCCCAATGGGGCCAACGTCCTGACTTTC. Translating gives CASSSPNGANVLTF.

This clonotype turned up a few times. The V call is TRBV10-3, the J call TRBJ2-7, with 9 nucleotides matching TRBD2. CDR3 length: 15 residues. Germline CDR1 ENHRY, CDR2 SYGVKD. J was trimmed by 1 base and V by 4 bases; bases with no gene match: 5. CDR3 DNA sequence: TGTGCCATCAGTGGTACTACTAGCGGGTCCTACGAGCAGTACTTC. Protein: CAISGTTSGSYEQYF.